Listed below are T cell receptor beta chains from one sample, sequenced in a study of CD8+CD57+ T cells in acquired aplastic anemia. TCRdb redid the calling of the reads with MiXCR, one entry per CDR3 protein. This sample yields approximately 300,000 distinct CDR3 sequences, of which 56% are seen a single time; roughly 1.2% belongs to the top ten. Sequenced: sorted CD4+, CD8+, or CD8+CD57+ T cells (not recorded which) from PBMCs. These receptors originate from a human donor with aplastic anemia. CDR3s include the opening cysteine and the closing phenylalanine or tryptophan. A D gene is named only where the DNA matches it firmly. Part of the rows lack a size; the others show once, few, many or a class for expanded clones.

clone size	J gene	D gene	V gene	CDR3 protein	CDR3 DNA
.	TRBJ2-2	TRBD2	TRBV10-1	CARERERETNTGELFF	TGCGCCAGGGAGAGAGAGCGGGAGACTAACACCGGGGAGCTGTTTTTT
many	TRBJ1-6	.	TRBV5-1	CASSLEQDNSPLHF	TGCGCCAGCAGCTTGGAACAGGATAATTCACCCCTCCACTTT
many	TRBJ2-1	.	TRBV9	CASSVTSGRGVGNEQFF	TGTGCCAGCAGCGTCACCTCAGGAAGGGGTGTCGGGAATGAGCAGTTCTTC
many	TRBJ1-5	.	TRBV20-1	CSARQDLNQPQHF	TGCAGTGCTAGGCAGGATTTAAATCAGCCCCAGCATTTT
.	TRBJ1-3	TRBD1	TRBV7-9	CASSLRDRSSSGNTIYF	TGTGCTAGCAGCTTACGGGACAGGTCGAGCTCTGGAAACACCATATATTTT
.	TRBJ1-5	.	TRBV4-3	CASSQDNPLSNQPQHF	TGCGCCAGCAGCCAAGATAACCCGCTCTCTAATCAGCCCCAGCATTTT
.	TRBJ2-2	TRBD1	TRBV6-2/TRBV6-3	CASNTPDRGATGELFF	TGTGCCAGCAACACACCGGACAGGGGTGCCACCGGGGAGCTGTTTTTT
many	TRBJ1-2	.	TRBV19	CASSMDGGYGYTF	TGTGCCAGTAGTATGGACGGGGGTTATGGCTACACCTTC
.	TRBJ2-7	TRBD2	TRBV20-1	CSAPGTSGRTDSYEQYF	TGCAGTGCCCCCGGGACTAGCGGGAGGACGGACTCCTACGAGCAGTACTTC
.	TRBJ1-2	TRBD1	TRBV10-3	CAISENTGGVGYGYTF	TGTGCCATCAGTGAGAATACAGGGGGCGTCGGCTATGGCTACACCTTC
.	TRBJ1-2	.	TRBV24-1	CAPLTRANYGYTF	TGTGCCCCCCTAACCCGTGCTAACTATGGCTACACCTTC
few	TRBJ2-5	TRBD2	TRBV7-3	CASSFSGATQETQYF	TGTGCCAGCAGCTTTAGCGGGGCGACGCAAGAGACCCAGTACTTC
few	TRBJ2-7	TRBD2	TRBV5-6	CASSIVTSVREQYF	TGTGCCAGTAGTATCGTGACTAGCGTGCGCGAGCAGTACTTC
many	TRBJ1-5	TRBD1	TRBV7-7	CASSLVVRRKHLRGPGSNQPQHF	TGTGCCAGCAGCTTAGTAGTTCGCCGTAAACACCTTAGGGGGCCGGGGAGCAATCAGCCCCAGCATTTT
.	TRBJ2-5	.	TRBV9	CASSVEIGLETQYF	TGTGCCAGCAGCGTAGAAATAGGGCTCGAGACCCAGTACTTC
many	TRBJ1-5	TRBD1	TRBV9	CASSGQGDQPQHF	TGTGCCAGCAGCGGACAGGGAGATCAGCCCCAGCATTTT
many	TRBJ1-6	TRBD1	TRBV2	CASSPGTGGLESPLHF	TGTGCCAGCAGTCCCGGGACAGGGGGCTTAGAGTCACCCCTCCACTTT
.	TRBJ2-1	.	TRBV2	CASSESTVSYNEQFF	TGTGCCAGCAGTGAGTCGACTGTCTCCTACAATGAGCAGTTCTTC
many	TRBJ2-4	.	TRBV2	CASSMVGAAKNIQYF	TGTGCCAGCAGTATGGTGGGGGCAGCCAAAAACATTCAGTACTTC
.	TRBJ1-2	.	TRBV7-2	CASSLVGGDYGYTF	TGTGCCAGCAGCTTAGTGGGGGGCGACTATGGCTACACCTTC
many	TRBJ1-2	TRBD1	TRBV7-9	CASSSLEQGYYGYTF	TGTGCCAGCAGCTCCCTAGAACAGGGGTACTATGGCTACACCTTC
.	TRBJ2-7	.	TRBV6-1	CASSRDILSSYEQYF	TGTGCCAGCAGTCGGGACATACTGAGCTCCTACGAGCAGTACTTC
.	TRBJ2-7	.	TRBV12-3/TRBV12-4	CASRPLYEQYF	TGTGCCAGCAGACCACTCTACGAGCAGTACTTC
many	TRBJ2-7	TRBD1	TRBV30	CAWSRQGNEQYF	TGTGCCTGGAGCCGACAGGGGAACGAGCAGTACTTC
few	TRBJ1-6	TRBD1	TRBV6-5	CASSSRQGASPLHF	TGTGCCAGCAGCTCCCGACAGGGTGCATCACCCCTCCACTTT
once	TRBJ1-2	.	TRBV19	CASRPRRGYTF	TGTGCCAGTAGACCTAGAAGAGGCTACACCTTC
.	TRBJ2-7	TRBD2	TRBV24-1	CATSDWTSGDHEQYF	TGTGCCACCAGTGATTGGACTAGCGGGGACCACGAGCAGTACTTC
.	TRBJ1-2	TRBD1	TRBV25-1	CASMVGGGGYTF	TGTGCCAGCATGGTAGGGGGCGGGGGCTACACCTTC
.	TRBJ1-5	.	TRBV7-9	CASNDGLGQPQHF	TGTGCCAGCAATGATGGGTTAGGTCAGCCCCAGCATTTT
.	TRBJ2-2	TRBD2	TRBV20-1	CSARLAGNTWELFF	TGCAGTGCTAGACTAGCGGGAAACACCTGGGAGCTGTTTTTT
.	TRBJ2-3	TRBD2	TRBV18	CASSQSGGPPSTDTQYF	TGTGCCAGCTCACAAAGCGGGGGCCCGCCTAGCACAGATACGCAGTATTTT
.	TRBJ2-3	.	TRBV9	CASSVADIGTDTQYF	TGTGCCAGCAGCGTAGCTGATATAGGCACAGATACGCAGTATTTT
.	TRBJ1-5	.	TRBV6-6	CASSTDRNQPQHF	TGTGCCAGCAGTACTGACAGGAATCAGCCCCAGCATTTT
.	TRBJ2-7	.	TRBV7-8	CASRPRDFFGHEQYF	TGTGCCAGCAGACCCCGGGACTTCTTCGGGCACGAGCAGTACTTC
.	TRBJ1-2	TRBD1	TRBV5-1	CASSLGADRAYGYTF	TGCGCCAGCAGCTTGGGGGCGGACAGGGCCTATGGCTACACCTTC
few	TRBJ1-1	TRBD1	TRBV10-3	CAISDRTGENTEAFF	TGTGCCATCAGTGACAGGACAGGGGAAAACACTGAAGCTTTCTTT
many	TRBJ2-5	.	TRBV3-1	CASSQVAGQETQYF	TGTGCCAGCAGCCAAGTGGCTGGCCAAGAGACCCAGTACTTC
many	TRBJ2-2	.	TRBV19	CASTQGLRAGELFF	TGTGCCAGTACCCAGGGGTTAAGGGCCGGGGAGCTGTTTTTT
.	TRBJ2-3	.	TRBV14	CASSQVLNTQYF	TGTGCCAGCAGCCAAGTACTGAATACGCAGTATTTT
many	TRBJ2-3	TRBD2	TRBV6-4	CASSPGTSGADTQYF	TGTGCCAGCAGCCCCGGGACTAGCGGGGCAGATACGCAGTATTTT
many	TRBJ2-5	.	TRBV2	CASSRGQETQYF	TGTGCCAGCAGTAGGGGCCAAGAGACCCAGTACTTC
.	TRBJ2-1	TRBD2	TRBV3-1	CASSQGGGSGGYNEQFF	TGTGCCAGCAGCCAAGGTGGTGGTAGCGGGGGCTACAATGAGCAGTTCTTC
.	TRBJ2-7	TRBD2	TRBV24-1	CATGRAIYEQYF	TGTGCCACCGGGAGGGCGATTTACGAGCAGTACTTC
.	TRBJ2-7	TRBD2	TRBV20-1	CSALAGGPYEQYF	TGCAGTGCTTTAGCGGGGGGGCCCTACGAGCAGTACTTC
many	TRBJ1-4	.	TRBV19	CASSIDSDEKLFF	TGTGCCAGTAGTATCGACAGTGATGAAAAACTGTTTTTT
.	TRBJ2-3	.	TRBV5-1	CASSSDTDSTDTQYF	TGCGCCAGCAGCTCAGACACGGACAGCACAGATACGCAGTATTTT